A single sample is the source of the 17 T cell receptor beta chains below, sequenced in a study of shared clonotypes between healthy human individuals. Sequenced by immunoSEQ multiplex PCR; TCRdb stores in-frame clones only, minus some. The data contain about 2 million clones, about 95% of them singletons. Input material: naive CD4+ T cells sorted from blood. Subset here: CD45RA+ positively selected. The receptors were gathered from a young man in good health.

About this clone: The sample holds other DNA sequences that translate to the same CDR3. The J gene is TRBJ2-5, the V gene TRBV10-3; the D gene is possibly TRBD2 (5 bases). V lost 3 bases and J 2 bases, leaving 7 bases between the germline ends. The CDR3 covers 13 residues. From germline, CDR1 is ENHRY and CDR2 SYGVKD. In DNA form, the CDR3 reads TGTGCCATCAGTGAACGGGGACAAGAGACCCAGTACTTC. It yields the protein CAISERGQETQYF.

V is TRBV7-9 and J is TRBJ1-4; a weak D match, TRBD1 (6 bases). CDR3 length: 13 amino acids. CDR1 is SEHNR, CDR2 FQNEAQ, per germline (reference sequence). The V end was cut by 11 bases, the J end by 6 bases, with 16 bases between. In DNA, the CDR3 is TGTGCCTCCGTGAGGGGGGGAGATGAAAAACTGTTTTTT. It yields the protein CASVRGGDEKLFF.

The chain uses TRBV10-3 and TRBJ2-5; no firm D call. Between the trimmed V and J ends, which lost 4 bases and 6 bases, there was a span of 9 bases. CDR1 is ENHRY and CDR2 is SYGVKD in the germline V gene. This CDR3 has 12 residues. The CDR3 DNA follows: TGTGCCATCAGTGGGGTTAGCCAGACCCAGTACTTC. Amino acid sequence: CAISGVSQTQYF.

V usage is TRBV23-1 and J usage is TRBJ2-7; D gene unclear. TRBV23-1 has ORF status, its function being uncertain. The CDR3 has 9 residues. V lost 11 bases and J lost 4, with 6 bases in between. This CDR3 is CARRYEQYF. CDR3 DNA: TGCGCCCGCCGGTACGAGCAGTACTTC.

V and J are TRBV5-4 and TRBJ1-2; D might be TRBD1 (5 bases). Germline lookup yields CDR1 SGHNT and CDR2 YYREEE (reference sequence). With 0 bases removed from V and 4 bases from J, the gap between germline ends came to 13 bases. This CDR3 is 15 amino acids long. CDR3 DNA: TGTGCCAGCAGCTTGGACTCAGGGAGGGGCTATGGCTACACCTTC. Its translation: CASSLDSGRGYGYTF.

The chain carries TRBV5-6 and TRBJ1-1; 8 bases fit TRBD1. The trim removed 5 bases at V and 4 bases at J, leaving 4 bases unmatched. Germline assignment: CDR1 SGHDT and CDR2 YYEEEE. CDR3 length: 13 residues. CDR3 sequence reads: CASRSTGGTEAFF. CDR3 sequence (DNA): TGTGCCAGCAGAAGCACAGGGGGCACTGAAGCTTTCTTT.

The V gene is TRBV10-3, the J gene TRBJ1-2; D remains unclear. Trimming took 6 bases from V and 4 from J, leaving 15 bases between them. The germline V gene has CDR1 ENHRY and CDR2 SYGVKD. The CDR3 totals 14 residues. Here the CDR3 reads CAISPPDVSYGYTF. The CDR3 bases are TGTGCCATCAGCCCCCCGGACGTGTCCTATGGCTACACCTTC.

This clone has just one count. The chain has TRBV6-1 and TRBJ1-3, with 7 positions matching TRBD1. Per germline, CDR1 MNHNS and CDR2 SASEGT. The ends lost 6 bases at V and 6 bases at J; junction bases unmatched: 8. This CDR3 has 14 residues. CDR3 DNA: TGTGCCAGCAGGAACCGGGACAGCCTAAACACCATATATTTT. Its protein product is CASRNRDSLNTIYF.

Turning to this clone: It is unclear where the CDR3 begins or ends on the DNA, so no DNA is shown, and the CDR3 is as TCRdb lists it. CDR3 sequence reads: CASRPFGSGESYEQYF. V gene TRBV7-9 combines with J gene TRBJ2-7; TRBD2 is the table's D call and was not checked against the DNA. The CDR3 totals 16 residues, both ends included. Germline V gene sequence: CDR1 SEHNR, CDR2 FQNEAQ (reference sequence).

The V and J genes are TRBV6-1 and TRBJ1-5; 7 bases agree with TRBD1. Germline V gene sequence: CDR1 MNHNS, CDR2 SASEGT. Trimming took 9 bases from V and 3 from J; bases not matched to a gene: 8. There are 14 residues in the CDR3. The CDR3 loop is CASRAGTVNQPQHF. In DNA form, the CDR3 reads TGTGCCAGTCGGGCCGGGACAGTCAATCAGCCCCAGCATTTT.

About this clone itself: A read error may produce the germline difference seen at one junction end. The chain uses TRBV7-7 and TRBJ2-2; D ambiguous. Germline V gene data show CDR1 as SSHAT and CDR2 as FNYEAQ (reference sequence). This CDR3 has 15 amino acids. The chain's CDR3 is CASSLDATNPGELFF. Here the CDR3 DNA reads TGTGCTAGCAGCTTAGACGCCACAAACCCCGGGGAGCTGTTTTTT.

This chain uses TRBV5-1 with TRBJ1-5; D is possibly TRBD1 (5 bases). Trimming took 4 bases from V and 3 from J, leaving 11 bases between them. CDR1 and CDR2 (germline): SGHRS, YFSETQ. CDR3 size: 14 residues. This CDR3 reads CASSVDTSNQPQHF. DNA of the CDR3: TGCGCCAGCAGCGTGGACACCTCCAATCAGCCCCAGCATTTT.

The V gene is TRBV10-2, the J gene TRBJ2-3, with a tentative D call TRBD2 (6 bases). Trimming took off 4 bases at V and 8 bases at J, with 10 bases between the two ends. The CDR3 extends over 12 amino acids. CDR1 WSHSY and CDR2 SAAADI come from the germline V gene. The CDR3 here is CASSGGVGTQYF. The CDR3 DNA reads as TGCGCCAGCAGTGGCGGGGTGGGTACGCAGTATTTT.

The genes are TRBV5-1 and TRBJ2-1, with TRBD1 matching 10 bases. The V segment lost 3 bases and the J segment 6 bases; nucleotides outside the gene matches: 9. The CDR3 loop spans 16 amino acids. The germline V gene encodes CDR1 SGHRS and CDR2 YFSETQ. CDR3 nucleotides: TGCGCCAGCAGCTACCTGGGACAGGGGCTATTCAATGAGCAGTTCTTC. Its protein is CASSYLGQGLFNEQFF.

The chain is built from TRBV30 and TRBJ1-3; D ambiguous. The germline V and J ends were trimmed by 3 bases and 6 bases, with 12 bases remaining between them. Per the germline V gene, CDR1 is GTSNPN and CDR2 is SVGIG (reference sequence). CDR3 size: 13 residues. As DNA, the CDR3 is TGTGCCTGGAGACACGGTAGTTCAAACACCATATATTTT. Amino acids: CAWRHGSSNTIYF.

DNA for the CDR3: TGTGCCAGCAGCTCTGGGGCTCCAGATACGCAGTATTTT. Translation gives CASSSGAPDTQYF. J is TRBJ2-3 and V is TRBV11-3; possible D gene TRBD1, 5 bases. The CDR3 is 13 amino acids. The germline V and J ends were trimmed by 4 bases and 4 bases, with 9 bases remaining between them. CDR1 is SGHNT and CDR2 is YENEEA in the germline V gene.

V gene TRBV15 combines with J gene TRBJ1-5; D is undetermined. The germline CDR1 and CDR2 sequences are LNHNV and YYDKDF (reference sequence). The CDR3 has 15 amino acids. Trimming pared 1 base from V and 3 bases from J, leaving 10 bases between. This CDR3 reads CATSRGAEFNQPQHF. CDR3 bases: TGTGCCACCAGCAGAGGCGCGGAGTTCAATCAGCCCCAGCATTTT.